This T cell receptor beta chain is from a study of cytomegalovirus exposure and HLA in healthy donors. Points from the study as a whole: Rarity held for most TCR sequences, but there were some public TCRs that occurred in many donors. Overall, approximately 150 TCR beta chains were annotated as cytomegalovirus-associated. A few chains linked to CMV were shown in vitro to be specific for CMV antigens.

CDR3 length: 12 amino acids. V gave up 8 bases and J gave up 4 bases, with 11 bases separating them. Germline V gene data show CDR1 as SNHLY and CDR2 as FYNNEI. Donors came from a validation cohort of 90 to 150 subjects, distinct from the first 666-subject cohort. A word on this clone: The target antigen is unknown.

Produced via immunoSEQ multiplex PCR; TCRdb's table is partial and in-frame only. This table holds approximately 120,000 clones, more than 70% found once. What was sequenced was PBMCs. The gene calls are TRBV2 and TRBJ1-2; D might be TRBD1 (6 bases). This clonotype was obtained from a woman aged 18-30 years in good health and CMV-seronegative. In DNA form, the CDR3 reads TGTGCCAGCCGATCGGACAGCTATGGCTACACCTTC. Amino acid sequence: CASRSDSYGYTF.